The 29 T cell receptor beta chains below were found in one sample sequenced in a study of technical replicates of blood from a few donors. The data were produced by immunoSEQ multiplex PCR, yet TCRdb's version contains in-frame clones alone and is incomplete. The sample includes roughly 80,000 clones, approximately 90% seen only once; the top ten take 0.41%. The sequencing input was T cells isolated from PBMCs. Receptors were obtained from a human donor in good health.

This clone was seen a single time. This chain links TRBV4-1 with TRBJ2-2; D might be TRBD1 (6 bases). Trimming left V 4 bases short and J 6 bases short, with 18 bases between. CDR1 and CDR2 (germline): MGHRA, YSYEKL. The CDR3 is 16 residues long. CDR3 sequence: CASSRPEQGLAGELFF. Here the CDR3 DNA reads TGCGCCAGCAGCCGCCCGGAACAGGGATTGGCCGGGGAGCTGTTTTTT.

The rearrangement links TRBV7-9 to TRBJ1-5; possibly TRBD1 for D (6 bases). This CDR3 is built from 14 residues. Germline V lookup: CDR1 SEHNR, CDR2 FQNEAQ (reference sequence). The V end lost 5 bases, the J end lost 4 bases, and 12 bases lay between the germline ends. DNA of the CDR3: TGTGCCAGCAGCGACAGGAACTCAAATCAGCCCCAGCATTTT. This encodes CASSDRNSNQPQHF.

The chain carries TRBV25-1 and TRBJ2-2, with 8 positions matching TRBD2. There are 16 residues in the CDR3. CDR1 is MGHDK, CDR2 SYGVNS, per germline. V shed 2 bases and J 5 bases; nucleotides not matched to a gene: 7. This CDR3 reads CASSEHTSGRTGELFF. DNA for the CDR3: TGTGCCAGCAGTGAACATACCAGCGGGAGAACCGGGGAGCTGTTTTTT.

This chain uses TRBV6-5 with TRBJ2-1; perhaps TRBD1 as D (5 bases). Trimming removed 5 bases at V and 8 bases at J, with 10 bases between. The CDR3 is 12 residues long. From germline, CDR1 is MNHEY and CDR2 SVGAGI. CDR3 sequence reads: CASSTQGDEQFF. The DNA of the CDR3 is TGTGCCAGCAGTACGCAGGGCGATGAGCAGTTCTTC.

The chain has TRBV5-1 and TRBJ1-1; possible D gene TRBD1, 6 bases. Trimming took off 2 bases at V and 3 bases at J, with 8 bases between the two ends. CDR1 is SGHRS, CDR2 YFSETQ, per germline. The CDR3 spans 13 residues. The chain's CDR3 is CASSFKGDTEAFF. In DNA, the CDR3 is TGCGCCAGCAGCTTCAAGGGGGACACTGAAGCTTTCTTT.

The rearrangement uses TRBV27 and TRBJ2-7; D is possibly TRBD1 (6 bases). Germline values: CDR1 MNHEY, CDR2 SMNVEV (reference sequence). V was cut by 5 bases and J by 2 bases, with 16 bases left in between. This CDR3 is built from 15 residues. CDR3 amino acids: CASSTPQGDAYEQYF. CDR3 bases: TGTGCCAGCAGTACCCCACAGGGCGATGCCTACGAGCAGTACTTC.

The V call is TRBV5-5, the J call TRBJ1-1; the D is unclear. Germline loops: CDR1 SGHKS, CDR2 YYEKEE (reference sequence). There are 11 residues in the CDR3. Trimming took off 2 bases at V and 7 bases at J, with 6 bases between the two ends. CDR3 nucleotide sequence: TGTGCCAGCAGCTTTAGCCGTGAAGCTTTCTTT. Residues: CASSFSREAFF.

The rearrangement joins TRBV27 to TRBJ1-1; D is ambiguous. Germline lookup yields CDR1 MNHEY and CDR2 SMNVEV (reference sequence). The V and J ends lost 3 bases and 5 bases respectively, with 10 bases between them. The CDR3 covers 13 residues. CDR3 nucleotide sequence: TGTGCCAGCAGTTTTAAGGGAGGGACTGAAGCTTTCTTT. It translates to CASSFKGGTEAFF.

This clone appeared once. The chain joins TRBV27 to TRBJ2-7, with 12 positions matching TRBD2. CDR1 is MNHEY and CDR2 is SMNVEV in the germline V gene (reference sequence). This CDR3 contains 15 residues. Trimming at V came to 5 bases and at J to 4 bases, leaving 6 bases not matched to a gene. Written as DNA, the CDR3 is TGTGCCAGCAGTGCCGGACTAGCGGGAAGATACGAGCAGTACTTC. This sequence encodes CASSAGLAGRYEQYF.

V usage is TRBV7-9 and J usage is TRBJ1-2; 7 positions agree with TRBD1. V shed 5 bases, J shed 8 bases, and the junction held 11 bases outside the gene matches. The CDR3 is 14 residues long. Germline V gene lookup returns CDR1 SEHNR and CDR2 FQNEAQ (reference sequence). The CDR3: CASSPVDRVEGYTF. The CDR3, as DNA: TGTGCCAGCAGCCCCGTTGACAGGGTAGAAGGCTACACCTTC.

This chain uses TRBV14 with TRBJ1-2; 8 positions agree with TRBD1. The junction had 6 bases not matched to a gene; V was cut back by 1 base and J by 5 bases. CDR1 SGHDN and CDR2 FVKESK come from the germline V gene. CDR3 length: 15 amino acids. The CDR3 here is CASSQGGTGRYGYTF. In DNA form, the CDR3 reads TGTGCCAGCAGCCAAGGTGGGACAGGACGTTATGGCTACACCTTC.

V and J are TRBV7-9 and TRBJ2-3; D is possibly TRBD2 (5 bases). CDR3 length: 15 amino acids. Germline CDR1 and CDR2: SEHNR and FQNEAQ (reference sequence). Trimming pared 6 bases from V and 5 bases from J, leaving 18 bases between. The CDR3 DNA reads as TGTGCCAGCAGAGGACCGGGGAGTTTGAGAGATACGCAGTATTTT. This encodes CASRGPGSLRDTQYF.

This CDR3 reads CASSNGDRTNEKLFF. The CDR3 DNA reads as TGTGCCAGCAGTAACGGGGACAGAACTAATGAAAAACTGTTTTTT. The chain links TRBV6-6 to TRBJ1-4, with 7 bases lining up with TRBD1. This CDR3 is 15 amino acids long. With 5 bases clipped from V and 1 base from J, the junction kept 4 bases outside the gene matches. Germline V gives CDR1 MNHNY, CDR2 SVGAGI (reference sequence).

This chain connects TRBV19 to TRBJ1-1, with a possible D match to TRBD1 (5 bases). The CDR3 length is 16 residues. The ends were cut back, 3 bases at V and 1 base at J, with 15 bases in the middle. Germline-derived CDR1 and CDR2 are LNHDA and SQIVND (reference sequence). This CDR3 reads CASSIQGPQRNTEAFF. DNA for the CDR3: TGTGCCAGTAGTATCCAGGGCCCTCAAAGGAACACTGAAGCTTTCTTT.

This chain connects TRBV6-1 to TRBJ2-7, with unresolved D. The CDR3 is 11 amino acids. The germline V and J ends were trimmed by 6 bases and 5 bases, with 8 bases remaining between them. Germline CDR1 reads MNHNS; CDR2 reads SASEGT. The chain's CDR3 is CASRRRDEQYF. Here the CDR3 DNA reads TGTGCCAGCAGGCGACGGGACGAGCAGTACTTC.

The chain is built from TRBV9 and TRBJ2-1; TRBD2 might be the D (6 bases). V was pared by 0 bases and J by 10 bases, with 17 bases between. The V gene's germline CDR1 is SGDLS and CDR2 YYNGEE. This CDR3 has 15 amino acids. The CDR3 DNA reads TGTGCCAGCAGCGTAGAATCGCGGAGCGGGCCCGAGCAGTTCTTC. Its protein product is CASSVESRSGPEQFF.

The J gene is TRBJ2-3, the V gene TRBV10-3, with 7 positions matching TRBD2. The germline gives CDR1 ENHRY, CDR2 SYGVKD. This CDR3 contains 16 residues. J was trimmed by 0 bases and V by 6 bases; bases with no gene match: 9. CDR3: CAISSSGYSSTDTQYF. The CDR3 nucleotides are TGTGCCATCAGCTCTAGCGGATACTCTAGCACAGATACGCAGTATTTT.

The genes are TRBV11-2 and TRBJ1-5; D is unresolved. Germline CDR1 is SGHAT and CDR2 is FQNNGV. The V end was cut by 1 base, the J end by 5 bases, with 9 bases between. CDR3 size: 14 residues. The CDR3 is CASSLGALDQPQHF. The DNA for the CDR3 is TGTGCCAGCAGCTTAGGCGCCCTGGATCAGCCCCAGCATTTT.

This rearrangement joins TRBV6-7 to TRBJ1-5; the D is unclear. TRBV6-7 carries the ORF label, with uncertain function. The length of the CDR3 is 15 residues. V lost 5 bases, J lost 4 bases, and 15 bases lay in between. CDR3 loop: CASSPSPHWNQPQHF. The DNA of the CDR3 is TGTGCCAGCAGTCCCTCCCCACATTGGAATCAGCCCCAGCATTTT.

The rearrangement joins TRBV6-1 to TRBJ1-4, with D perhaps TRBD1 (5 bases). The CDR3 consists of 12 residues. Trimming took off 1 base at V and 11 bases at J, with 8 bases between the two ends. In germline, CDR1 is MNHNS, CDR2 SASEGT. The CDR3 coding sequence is TGTGCCAGCAGTGAAGTAGGGGTTAAACTGTTTTTT. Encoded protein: CASSEVGVKLFF.

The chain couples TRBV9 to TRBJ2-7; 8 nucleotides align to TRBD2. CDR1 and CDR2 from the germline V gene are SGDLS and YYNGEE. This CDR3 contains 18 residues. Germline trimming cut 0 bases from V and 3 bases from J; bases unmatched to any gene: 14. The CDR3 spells CASSVAASGSSLYYEQYF. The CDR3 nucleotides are TGTGCCAGCAGCGTAGCGGCTAGCGGGTCTTCACTATACTACGAGCAGTACTTC.

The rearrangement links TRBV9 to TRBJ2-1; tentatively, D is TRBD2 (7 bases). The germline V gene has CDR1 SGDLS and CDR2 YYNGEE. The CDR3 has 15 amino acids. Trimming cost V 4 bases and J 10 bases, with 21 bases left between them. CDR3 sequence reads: CASSLGLLSGGEQFF. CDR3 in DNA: TGTGCCAGCAGCTTGGGACTCCTCTCGGGGGGCGAGCAGTTCTTC.

The CDR3 here is CASSLGDREQFF. CDR3 coding DNA: TGCGCCAGCAGCCTGGGAGACCGAGAGCAGTTCTTC. The chain has TRBV4-3 and TRBJ2-1; a possible D gene is TRBD2 (5 bases). The germline CDR1 and CDR2 sequences are LGHNA and YSLEER. The V and J ends lost 4 bases and 10 bases respectively, with 11 bases between them. CDR3 size: 12 residues.

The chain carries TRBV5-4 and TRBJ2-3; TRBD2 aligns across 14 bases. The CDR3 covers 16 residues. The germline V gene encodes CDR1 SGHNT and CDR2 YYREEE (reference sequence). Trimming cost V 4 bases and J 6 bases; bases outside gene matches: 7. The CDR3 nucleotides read TGTGCCAGCAGCGCAAGACTAGCGGGAGGGCAGGATACGCAGTATTTT. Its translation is CASSARLAGGQDTQYF.

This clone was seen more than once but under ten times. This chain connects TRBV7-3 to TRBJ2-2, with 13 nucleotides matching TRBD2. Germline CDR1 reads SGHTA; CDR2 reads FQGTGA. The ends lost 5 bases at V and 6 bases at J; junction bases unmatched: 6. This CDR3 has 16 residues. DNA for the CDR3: TGTGCCAGCAGCCTCGGACTAGCGGGAGCGTCCGGGGAGCTGTTTTTT. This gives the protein CASSLGLAGASGELFF.

DNA of the CDR3: TGTGCCAGCAGCTTAACACAGGCTGAAGCTTTCTTT. Translation gives CASSLTQAEAFF. This chain joins TRBV7-9 and TRBJ1-1, with D tentatively TRBD1 (5 bases). Germline V gives CDR1 SEHNR, CDR2 FQNEAQ (reference sequence). The V end lost 2 bases, the J end lost 6 bases, and 7 bases lay between the germline ends. This CDR3 contains 12 residues.

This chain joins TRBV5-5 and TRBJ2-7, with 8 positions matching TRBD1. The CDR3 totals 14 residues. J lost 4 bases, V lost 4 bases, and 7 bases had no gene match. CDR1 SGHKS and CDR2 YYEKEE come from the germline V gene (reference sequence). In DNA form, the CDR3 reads TGTGCCAGCAGCATAGGGACAGGCGCTTACGAGCAGTACTTC. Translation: CASSIGTGAYEQYF. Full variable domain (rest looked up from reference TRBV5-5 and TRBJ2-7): DAGVTQSPTHLIKTRGQQVTLRCSPISGHKSVSWYQQVLGQGPQFIFQYYEKEERGRGNFPDRFSARQFPNYSSELNVNALLLGDSALYLCASSIGTGAYEQYFGPGTRLTVT.

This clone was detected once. Here the CDR3 DNA reads TGCGCCAGCAGCTACGGGTTAGCGAGGACCCCCTCCTACGAGCAGTACTTC. Protein: CASSYGLARTPSYEQYF. The J gene is TRBJ2-7, the V gene TRBV5-1; D is perhaps TRBD2 (5 bases). The V and J ends lost 3 bases and 0 bases respectively, with 19 bases between them. CDR3 length: 17 amino acids. Germline CDR1 reads SGHRS; CDR2 reads YFSETQ.

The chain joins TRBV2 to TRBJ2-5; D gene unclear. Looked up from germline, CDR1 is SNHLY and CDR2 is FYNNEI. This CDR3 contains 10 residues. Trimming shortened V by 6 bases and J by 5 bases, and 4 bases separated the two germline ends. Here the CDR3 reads CASRRETQYF. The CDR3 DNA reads TGTGCCAGCAGGAGGGAGACCCAGTACTTC.